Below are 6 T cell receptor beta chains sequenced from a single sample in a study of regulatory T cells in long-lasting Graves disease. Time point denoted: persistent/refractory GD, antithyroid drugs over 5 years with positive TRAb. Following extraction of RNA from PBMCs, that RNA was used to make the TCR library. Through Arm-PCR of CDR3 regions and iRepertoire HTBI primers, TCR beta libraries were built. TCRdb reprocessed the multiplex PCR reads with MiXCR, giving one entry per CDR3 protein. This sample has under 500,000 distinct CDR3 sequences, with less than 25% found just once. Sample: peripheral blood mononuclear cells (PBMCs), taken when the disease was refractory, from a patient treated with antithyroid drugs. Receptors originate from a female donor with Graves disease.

The CDR3 region has the DNA TGCAGTGCTATAGGACTAGCGGGAGGGATCTTGCGGCAGTTCTTC. It specifies CSAIGLAGGILRQFF. The genes are TRBV20-1 and TRBJ2-1; 15 nucleotides align to TRBD2. Trimming removed 4 bases from V and 12 bases from J; junction bases left unmatched: 10. This CDR3 region has 15 residues. CDR1 is DFQATT and CDR2 is SNEGSKA in the germline V gene (reference sequence).

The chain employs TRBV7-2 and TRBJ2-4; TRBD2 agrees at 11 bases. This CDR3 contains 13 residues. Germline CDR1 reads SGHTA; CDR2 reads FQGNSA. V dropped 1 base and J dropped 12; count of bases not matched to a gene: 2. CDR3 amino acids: CASSLGTSGPQYF. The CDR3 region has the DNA TGTGCCAGCAGCTTAGGGACTAGCGGGCCTCAGTACTTC.

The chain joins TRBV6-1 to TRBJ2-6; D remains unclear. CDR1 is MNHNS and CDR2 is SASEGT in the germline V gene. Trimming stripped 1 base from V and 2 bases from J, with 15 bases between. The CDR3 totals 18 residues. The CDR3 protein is CASSEVRQARAGANVLTF. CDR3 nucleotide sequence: TGTGCCAGCAGTGAAGTCCGGCAAGCTAGGGCTGGGGCCAACGTCCTGACTTTC.

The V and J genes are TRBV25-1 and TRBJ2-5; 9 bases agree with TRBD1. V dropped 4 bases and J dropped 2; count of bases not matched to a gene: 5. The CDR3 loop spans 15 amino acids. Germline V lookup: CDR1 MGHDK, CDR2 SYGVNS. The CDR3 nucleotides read TGTGCCAGCAGTGCCCGGGACAGGGCACAAGAGACCCAGTACTTC. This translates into CASSARDRAQETQYF.

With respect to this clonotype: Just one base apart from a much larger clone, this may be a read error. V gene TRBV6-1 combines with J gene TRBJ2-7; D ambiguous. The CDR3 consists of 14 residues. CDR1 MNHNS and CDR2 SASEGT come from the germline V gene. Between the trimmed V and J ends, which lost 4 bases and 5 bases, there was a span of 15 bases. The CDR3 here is CASSGRRPPHEQYF. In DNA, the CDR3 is TGTGCCAGCAGTGGGCGCAGGCCTCCGCACGAGCAGTACTTC.

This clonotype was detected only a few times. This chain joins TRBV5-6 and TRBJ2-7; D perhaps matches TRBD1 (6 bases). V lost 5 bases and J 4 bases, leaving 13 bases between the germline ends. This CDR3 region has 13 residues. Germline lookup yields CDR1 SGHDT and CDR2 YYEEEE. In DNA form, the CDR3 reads TGTGCCAGCAGAAAACGGACAGCTTACGAGCAGTACTTC. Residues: CASRKRTAYEQYF.